The 19 T cell receptor beta chains below all came from one sample that was sequenced in a study of ipilimumab plus nivolumab after autologous stem cell transplantation. Sequencing used immunoSEQ multiplex PCR; TCRdb keeps in-frame clones, though not all of them. The data show roughly 16,000 clones, with roughly 80% seen just once and 35% held by the top ten. Sample: PBMCs, taken in a trial of ipilimumab plus nivolumab as post-transplant consolidation. The receptor source for this set is a male donor with diffuse large B-cell lymphoma.

The chain uses TRBV19 and TRBJ1-5; D unclear. The length of the CDR3 is 14 residues. The V gene lost 2 bases and the J gene lost 4 bases, with 9 bases spanning the gap. Per germline, CDR1 LNHDA and CDR2 SQIVND (reference sequence). In nucleotides, the CDR3 is TGTGCCAGTAGTATATCGGATGTGAATCAGCCCCAGCATTTT. Encoded protein: CASSISDVNQPQHF.

This clone was seen a handful of times. The chain links TRBV19 to TRBJ2-7, with 8 positions matching TRBD1. The CDR3 covers 14 residues. CDR1 and CDR2 from the germline V gene are LNHDA and SQIVND (reference sequence). The ends lost 7 bases at V and 2 bases at J; junction bases unmatched: 7. The CDR3 DNA is TGTGCCAGTAATGGGGGCAGGGGGCCCTACGAGCAGTACTTC. This encodes CASNGGRGPYEQYF.

This clone was observed a few times. The rearrangement links TRBV18 to TRBJ1-1; D is undetermined. V dropped 3 bases and J dropped 1 base, with 12 bases sitting between them. CDR1 is KGHSH, CDR2 LQKENI, per germline. This CDR3 spans 15 amino acids. The CDR3 region has the DNA TGTGCCAGCTCACCCACCCCACTCCAGAACACTGAAGCTTTCTTT. Amino acids: CASSPTPLQNTEAFF.

This rearrangement joins TRBV7-8 to TRBJ2-3, with TRBD2 matching 13 bases. Trimming at V came to 5 bases and at J to 5 bases, leaving 7 bases not matched to a gene. Germline V gene data show CDR1 as SGHVS and CDR2 as FQNEAQ. The CDR3 is 16 amino acids. The CDR3 region is CASSKRLAGGGDTQYF. Written as DNA, the CDR3 is TGTGCCAGCAGCAAAAGACTAGCGGGGGGTGGAGATACGCAGTATTTT.

This clone was detected only a few times. The chain links TRBV2 to TRBJ1-5; D uncertain. Trimming took 5 bases from V and 1 from J, leaving 6 bases between them. Germline assignment: CDR1 SNHLY and CDR2 FYNNEI. CDR3 length: 13 amino acids. The CDR3 DNA sequence: TGTGCCAGCAGTAACTGGAGCAATCAGCCCCAGCATTTT. Its translation: CASSNWSNQPQHF.

There are a few counts of this clone. The rearrangement links TRBV13 to TRBJ2-7; 8 bases agree with TRBD1. The V gene's germline CDR1 is PRHDT and CDR2 FYEKMQ (reference sequence). The CDR3 contains 13 residues. The J segment lost 4 bases and the V segment lost 5 bases, leaving 4 bases of the junction unmatched. The CDR3 is CASSGQGGYEQYF. Written as DNA, the CDR3 is TGTGCCAGCAGCGGACAGGGAGGTTACGAGCAGTACTTC.

The chain combines TRBV6-5 with TRBJ2-5; TRBD2 matches 9 bases. This CDR3 is 14 amino acids long. CDR1 and CDR2 from the germline V gene are MNHEY and SVGAGI. V trimming: 2 bases; J trimming: 5 bases; junction bases outside the gene matches: 3. The CDR3 region is CASSYDGTSETQYF. The CDR3 bases are TGTGCCAGCAGTTACGATGGGACTAGCGAGACCCAGTACTTC.

The CDR3, as DNA: TGCGCCAGCAGCCGGGCCCCCCAAGAGACCCAGTACTTC. Its translation: CASSRAPQETQYF. This rearrangement joins TRBV5-1 to TRBJ2-5; D is unclear. The V gene's germline CDR1 is SGHRS and CDR2 YFSETQ. Trimming pared 4 bases from V and 1 base from J, leaving 8 bases between. This CDR3 is built from 13 residues.

The rearrangement links TRBV27 to TRBJ1-6; TRBD1 matches at 9 bases. V gave up 5 bases and J gave up 10 bases; unmatched junction bases: 15. This CDR3 comprises 17 residues. Germline CDR1 is MNHEY and CDR2 is SMNVEV (reference sequence). CDR3 protein: CASSTSPPGTGFSPLHF. The DNA of the CDR3 is TGTGCCAGCAGTACATCCCCCCCCGGGACAGGGTTCTCACCCCTCCACTTT.

This clone was detected a few times. The rearrangement links TRBV5-1 to TRBJ1-2; D gene ambiguous. CDR1 is SGHRS, CDR2 YFSETQ, per germline. CDR3 size: 13 residues. The germline V and J ends were trimmed by 8 bases and 2 bases, with 13 bases remaining between them. This chain's CDR3 is CASSEGRNYGYTF. CDR3 DNA: TGCGCCAGTTCGGAAGGGAGGAACTATGGCTACACCTTC.

This sequence joins TRBV5-1 and TRBJ2-7; weak D call: TRBD2 (6 bases). The CDR3 has 14 amino acids. V dropped 2 bases and J dropped 2 bases, with 11 bases sitting between them. In germline, CDR1 is SGHRS, CDR2 YFSETQ. The CDR3, as DNA: TGCGCCAGCAGCTTAGAGGGGAGGCCCTACGAGCAGTACTTC. It translates to CASSLEGRPYEQYF.

In DNA, the CDR3 is TGTGCCAGCACACCCTGGGGACAGGGGGTAACTGAAGCTTTCTTT. Translated: CASTPWGQGVTEAFF. V usage is TRBV7-9 and J usage is TRBJ1-1, with TRBD1 identical over 11 bases. The CDR3 consists of 15 residues. The ends lost 7 bases at V and 5 bases at J; junction bases unmatched: 9. Germline V gene sequence: CDR1 SEHNR, CDR2 FQNEAQ (reference sequence).

The chain joins TRBV2 to TRBJ2-6; TRBD1 matches 7 bases. The V segment lost 2 bases and the J segment 2 bases; nucleotides outside the gene matches: 0. In germline, CDR1 is SNHLY, CDR2 FYNNEI. This CDR3 contains 15 residues. CDR3 DNA: TGTGCCAGCAGTGAACAGGGGGCTGGGGCCAACGTCCTGACTTTC. Amino acids: CASSEQGAGANVLTF.

The gene calls are TRBV6-1 and TRBJ1-3; D remains ambiguous. CDR3 length: 12 residues. Germline CDR1 MNHNS, CDR2 SASEGT. Trimming took 7 bases from V and 9 from J, leaving 13 bases between them. CDR3 region: CASTVNRVTIYF. The CDR3 nucleotides are TGTGCCAGCACCGTAAATAGAGTCACCATATATTTT.

Comment on this clone: Other DNA sequences in the same sample also yield this CDR3. The rearrangement joins TRBV19 to TRBJ2-3; 9 nucleotides match TRBD1. V shed 3 bases and J 3 bases; nucleotides not matched to a gene: 1. CDR1 and CDR2 from the germline V gene are LNHDA and SQIVND (reference sequence). This CDR3 comprises 14 residues. The CDR3 nucleotides read TGTGCCAGTAGTATCGGACAGGGGACAGATACGCAGTATTTT. Translation gives CASSIGQGTDTQYF.

The rearrangement joins TRBV7-8 to TRBJ1-5, with a possible D match to TRBD1 (5 bases). Trimming cost V 5 bases and J 7 bases, with 12 bases left between them. Germline values: CDR1 SGHVS, CDR2 FQNEAQ. The length of the CDR3 is 13 residues. CDR3 amino acids: CASSGDPRQPQHF. DNA for the CDR3: TGTGCCAGCAGCGGGGACCCCCGCCAGCCCCAGCATTTT.

The chain joins TRBV29-1 to TRBJ2-3, with D unresolved. Per germline, CDR1 SQVTM and CDR2 ANQGSEA. With 3 bases removed from V and 2 bases from J, the gap between germline ends came to 6 bases. This CDR3 has 12 residues. CDR3 sequence reads: CSVERDTDTQYF. The CDR3 DNA reads TGCAGCGTTGAGCGTGACACAGATACGCAGTATTTT.

This chain links TRBV5-1 with TRBJ2-7, with 9 bases identical to TRBD2. V was clipped by 0 bases and J by 3 bases; unmatched bases: 7. Germline loops: CDR1 SGHRS, CDR2 YFSETQ. This CDR3 is built from 16 residues. The CDR3 loop is CASSLGFGLAFYEQYF. As DNA, the CDR3 is TGCGCCAGCAGCTTGGGTTTTGGACTAGCGTTCTACGAGCAGTACTTC.

This sequence joins TRBV2 and TRBJ2-2; 14 nucleotides agree with TRBD2. The V segment lost 5 bases and the J segment 6 bases; nucleotides outside the gene matches: 2. The germline V gene has CDR1 SNHLY and CDR2 FYNNEI. The CDR3 loop spans 15 amino acids. The CDR3, as DNA: TGTGCCAGCAGTAAGACTAGCGGGAGGGCCGGGGAGCTGTTTTTT. Translation: CASSKTSGRAGELFF.